This T cell receptor (beta chain) stems from a study of Ad26.COV2.S vaccination and SARS-CoV-2 variants listed by TCRdb under 2021. Looking at the study overall: The specificity and breadth of SARS-CoV-2-reactive T cell receptors after Ad26.COV2.S vaccination were assessed by TCRbeta repertoire sequencing. A total of 32 samples were included in the TCR-sequenced set, comprising roughly 19 Ad26.COV2.S vaccine recipients, 5 placebo recipients and 8 SARS-CoV-2 convalescent individuals.

The time point label, as the study defines it: individuals recovered from natural SARS-CoV-2 infection. As to this clone: What antigen it recognizes has not been identified. One base away there is no much larger clone; base qualities are not given.

The paper as a whole reports these results and caveats: Substantial breadth of spike-specific CD8+ and CD4+ T cell responses was reported after vaccination. Compared with placebo recipients, Ad26.COV2.S recipients showed higher spike-specific TCR breadth (P = 0.0014). Vaccine and placebo recipients had similar non-spike TCR breadth, a finding consistent with the vaccine containing only spike. The authors noted that total T cell responses may have been underestimated by the TCR breadth and depth analyses.

After removal of 1 base from V and 7 bases from J, the junction retains 3 bases not matched to a gene. From the germline V gene, CDR1 is SGHTA and CDR2 is FQGNSA. The CDR3 runs 16 amino acids, cysteine and phenylalanine included. The read is trimmed to its CDR3 DNA, 48 bases read in frame from base 1. The immunoSEQ Assay was the method used to sequence TCRbeta CDR3 regions. After extraction, genomic DNA underwent amplification by bias-controlled multiplex PCR, followed by high-throughput sequencing. On the study's bioinformatics: To quantify the absolute abundance of every unique TCRbeta CDR3 region, sequences were collapsed and filtered. T cell fraction was estimated by normalizing TCRbeta template counts to usable DNA, which was measured by amplifying reference genes present in all nucleated cells. Repertoire TCRs were annotated as SARS-CoV-2-specific when V gene, CDR3 amino acid sequence and J gene were exactly matched to a known reactive TCR set. The reference SARS-CoV-2 TCR set was obtained from MIRA and was filtered for enrichment in COVID-19-positive ImmuneCODE repertoires, whereby public or cross-reactive TCRs were removed. Using the MIRA antigens, annotated TCRs were further analysed by specific ORF or by position within an ORF. Breadth was defined as the number of annotated unique rearrangements divided by the total number of unique productive rearrangements, and depth was defined as the summed frequency of the annotated unique rearrangements. Group comparisons of TCR breadth used two-sided Wilcoxon rank-sum tests. The table was pulled from immuneACCESS by TCRdb, which kept in-frame rearrangements only. Such tables lose some clones; where checked, under half of the loss comes from unresolved V genes, and the rest has no known cause. V and J calls and clone size follow that table, whereas D and trimming were derived from the DNA. The sample table holds approximately 150,000 clones, of which roughly 90% were seen once. 4% to 6% of the sample lies in the top ten.

The clonotype was recovered from a human donor who had recovered from COVID-19. The sample here was peripheral blood, taken after recovery from COVID-19. This chain is built from TRBV7-2 and TRBJ1-6; TRBD1 aligns with 11 central bases. The CDR3 here reads CASSLGRTGGNSPLHF. The nucleotide sequence reads TGTGCCAGCAGCTTAGGTCGGACAGGGGGCAATTCACCCCTCCACTTT. The variable domain in full, with residues beyond the CDR3 obtained from the reference TRBV7-2 and TRBJ1-6 genes, is GAGVSQSPSNKVTEKGKDVELRCDPISGHTALYWYRQSLGQGLEFLIYFQGNSAPDKSGLPSDRFSAERTGGSVSTLTIQRTQQEDSAVYLCASSLGRTGGNSPLHFGNGTRLTVT.